The 6 T cell receptor beta chains presented below share a single source sample, sequenced in a study of T cells in Graves' hyperthyroidism and ophthalmopathy. RNA transcripts were the template for amplifying TCR beta CDR3 regions. First-round RT-PCR targeting the TCR CDR3 was performed with the HTBI primer set. TCRdb processed the multiplex PCR reads anew with MiXCR; each CDR3 protein has one entry. The table has 300,000 to 450,000 distinct CDR3 sequences, around 18% seen once. Sequencing was done on a sample of blood. The source is a man aged 18 to 29 with Graves' ophthalmopathy.

The CDR3 is CASSTKSGTSSRYEQYF. The CDR3 coding sequence is TGTGCCAGCAGCACTAAATCCGGGACTAGCTCGCGGTACGAGCAGTACTTC. V and J are TRBV13 and TRBJ2-7; 9 nucleotides match TRBD2. J was trimmed by 4 bases and V by 5 bases; bases with no gene match: 15. The CDR3 runs to 17 residues. Germline values: CDR1 PRHDT, CDR2 FYEKMQ (reference sequence).

This clonotype was counted a few times. The rearrangement uses TRBV6-2 or TRBV6-3 and TRBJ1-1; D unclear. Trimming removed 5 bases at V and 3 bases at J, with 7 bases between. The CDR3 has 12 amino acids. The germline CDR1 and CDR2 sequences are MNHEY and SVGEGT. CDR3: CASSVGYTEAFF. The CDR3 DNA sequence: TGTGCCAGCAGTGTAGGTTACACTGAAGCTTTCTTT.

This clonotype was seen only a few times. The chain joins TRBV5-1 to TRBJ1-1; D is perhaps TRBD1 (5 bases). Germline lookup yields CDR1 SGHRS and CDR2 YFSETQ. V was trimmed by 4 bases and J by 3 bases, leaving 13 bases between them. This CDR3 comprises 14 residues. The CDR3 nucleotides read TGCGCCAGCAGCCTGTGGGGGGAGCACACTGAAGCTTTCTTT. Translation: CASSLWGEHTEAFF.

This clonotype was found many times. This CDR3 reads CASSLGQGDGETQYF. DNA of the CDR3: TGTGCCAGCAGTTTAGGGCAGGGGGACGGGGAGACCCAGTACTTC. The chain has TRBV12-3 or TRBV12-4 and TRBJ2-5; 7 nucleotides match TRBD1. Trimming cost V 1 base and J 5 bases; bases outside gene matches: 7. The CDR3 consists of 15 residues.

The DNA of the CDR3 is TGTGCCAGCAGCTTTACGGCCCCAACGACAGGGTGGTTAAATGAGCAGTTCTTC. This codes for CASSFTAPTTGWLNEQFF. The J gene is TRBJ2-1, the V gene TRBV9; TRBD1 aligns across 7 bases. The J segment lost 7 bases and the V segment lost 4 bases, leaving 20 bases of the junction unmatched. The CDR3 extends over 18 amino acids. Germline lookup yields CDR1 SGDLS and CDR2 YYNGEE.

This clonotype was observed at least ten times. The genes are TRBV11-2 and TRBJ2-7; TRBD2 aligns across 9 bases. J lost 7 bases, V lost 2 bases, and 9 bases had no gene match. The germline V gene encodes CDR1 SGHAT and CDR2 FQNNGV. CDR3 length: 15 amino acids. CDR3 protein: CASSLSNGGGEEQYF. The CDR3, as DNA: TGTGCCAGCAGCTTAAGCAACGGCGGGGGGGAAGAGCAGTACTTC.